These T cell receptor beta chains were read from a single sample in a study of T cells in Graves' hyperthyroidism and ophthalmopathy. TCRdb processed the multiplex PCR reads anew with MiXCR; each CDR3 protein has one entry. The sample records under 300,000 distinct CDR3 sequences, around 13% being singletons. The sequencing input was blood. The receptors here all came from a woman between 40 and 50 years old with Graves' hyperthyroidism. CDR3s include the opening cysteine and the closing phenylalanine or tryptophan.

j_gene,v_gene,CDR3aa
TRBJ2-7,TRBV5-1,CASSLAPNGGDEQYF
TRBJ1-1,TRBV7-9,CASSPRLAGNTEAFF
TRBJ1-4,TRBV11-2,CASSWTGGNEKLFF
TRBJ1-1,TRBV6-1,CASERNGNTEAFF
TRBJ2-7,TRBV12-3/TRBV12-4,CASSFQRFRDRGDEQYF
TRBJ2-1,TRBV7-8,CASSLRRLTYNEQFF
TRBJ2-1,TRBV2,CASSEEELAPQFF
TRBJ1-1,TRBV29-1,CSVAFGIMNTEAFF
TRBJ2-1,TRBV2,CASSEDWGGSSYNEQFF
TRBJ2-7,TRBV27,CASRRAGVSYEQYF
TRBJ1-1,TRBV13,CASTQGGLEAFF
TRBJ2-1,TRBV28,CASSPLGEGTEEQFF
TRBJ1-1,TRBV4-1,CASSRNTVTTEAFF
TRBJ2-5,TRBV3-1,CASSQVAGSQETQYF
TRBJ1-2,TRBV29-1,CSFLPPGGYGYTF
TRBJ1-1,TRBV7-9,CASSSPVGMNTEAFF
TRBJ2-4,TRBV6-1,CASQKGASNIQYF